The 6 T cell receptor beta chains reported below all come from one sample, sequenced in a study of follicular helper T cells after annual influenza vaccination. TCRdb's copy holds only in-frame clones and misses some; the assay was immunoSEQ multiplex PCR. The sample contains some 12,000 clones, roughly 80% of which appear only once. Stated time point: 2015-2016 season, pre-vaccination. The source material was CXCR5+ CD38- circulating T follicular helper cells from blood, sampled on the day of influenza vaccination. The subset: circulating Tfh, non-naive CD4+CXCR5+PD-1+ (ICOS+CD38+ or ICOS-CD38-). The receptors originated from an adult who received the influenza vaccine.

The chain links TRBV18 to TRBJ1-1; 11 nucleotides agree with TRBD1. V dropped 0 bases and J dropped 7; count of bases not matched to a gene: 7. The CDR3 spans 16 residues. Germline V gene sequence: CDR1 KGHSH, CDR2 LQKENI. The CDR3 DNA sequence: TGTGCCAGCTCACCACCGACCGGGACAGGGGGGCTTGAAGCTTTCTTT. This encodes CASSPPTGTGGLEAFF.

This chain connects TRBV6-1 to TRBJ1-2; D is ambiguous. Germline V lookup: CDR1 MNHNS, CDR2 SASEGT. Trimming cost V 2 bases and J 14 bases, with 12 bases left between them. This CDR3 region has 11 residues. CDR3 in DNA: TGTGCCAGCAGTGAATCCCCCGCGGGTACCTTC. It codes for CASSESPAGTF.

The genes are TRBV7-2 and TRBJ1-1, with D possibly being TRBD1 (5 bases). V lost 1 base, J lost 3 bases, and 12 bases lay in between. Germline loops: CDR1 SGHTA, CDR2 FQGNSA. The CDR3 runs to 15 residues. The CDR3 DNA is TGTGCCAGCAGCTTAGTAGGGGTAGGAGACACTGAAGCTTTCTTT. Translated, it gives CASSLVGVGDTEAFF.

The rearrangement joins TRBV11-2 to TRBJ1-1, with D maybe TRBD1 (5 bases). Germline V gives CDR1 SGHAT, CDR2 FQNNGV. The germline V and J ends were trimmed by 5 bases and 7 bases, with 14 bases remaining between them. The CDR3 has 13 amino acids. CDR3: CASSPQGLFEAFF. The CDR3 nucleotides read TGTGCCAGCAGCCCCCAGGGACTGTTTGAAGCTTTCTTT.

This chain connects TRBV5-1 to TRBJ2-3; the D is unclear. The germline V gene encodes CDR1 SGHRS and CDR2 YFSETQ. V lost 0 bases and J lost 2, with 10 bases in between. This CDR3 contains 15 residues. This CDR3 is CASSLGYGDTDTQYF. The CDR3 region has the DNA TGCGCCAGCAGCTTGGGCTATGGGGACACAGATACGCAGTATTTT.

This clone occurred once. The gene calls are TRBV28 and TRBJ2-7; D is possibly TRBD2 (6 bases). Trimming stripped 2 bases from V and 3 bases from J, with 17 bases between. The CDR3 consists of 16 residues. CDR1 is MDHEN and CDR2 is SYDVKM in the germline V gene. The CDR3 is CASSLRKPGEFYEQYF. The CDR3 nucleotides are TGTGCCAGCAGTTTACGGAAGCCGGGGGAGTTCTACGAGCAGTACTTC.